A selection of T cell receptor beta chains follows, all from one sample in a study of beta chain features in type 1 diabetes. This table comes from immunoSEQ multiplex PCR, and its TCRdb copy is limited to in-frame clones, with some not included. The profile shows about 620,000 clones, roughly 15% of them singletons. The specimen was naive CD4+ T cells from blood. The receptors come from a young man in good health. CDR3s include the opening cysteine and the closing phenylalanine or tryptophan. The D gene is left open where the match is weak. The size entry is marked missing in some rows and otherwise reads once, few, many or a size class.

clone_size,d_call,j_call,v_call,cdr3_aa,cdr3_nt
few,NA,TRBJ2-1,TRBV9,CASRPGVATSSYNEQFF,TGTGCCAGCAGACCAGGGGTAGCCACAAGCTCCTACAATGAGCAGTTCTTC
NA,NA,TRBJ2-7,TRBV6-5,CASTRQGGRYEQYF,TGTGCCAGCACCCGACAGGGAGGTCGCTACGAGCAGTACTTC
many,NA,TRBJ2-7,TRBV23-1,CASSQSSDRAYEQYF,TGCGCCAGCAGTCAATCGTCGGACAGAGCCTACGAGCAGTACTTC
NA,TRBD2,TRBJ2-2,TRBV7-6,CASSSTSGKVGELFF,TGTGCCAGCAGCTCGACTAGCGGGAAGGTTGGGGAGCTGTTTTTT
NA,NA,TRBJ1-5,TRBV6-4,CASSQDSNQPQHF,TGTGCCAGTTCCCAGGATAGCAATCAGCCCCAGCATTTT
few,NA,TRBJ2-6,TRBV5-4,CASSLGGSGANVLTF,TGTGCCAGCAGCCTAGGGGGCTCTGGGGCCAACGTCCTGACTTTC
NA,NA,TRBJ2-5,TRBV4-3,CASSQVRASFLETQYF,TGCGCCAGCAGCCAAGTCCGGGCCTCATTCCTTGAGACCCAGTACTTC
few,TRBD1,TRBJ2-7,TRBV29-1,CSAFGTENYEQYF,TGCAGCGCCTTCGGGACAGAAAACTACGAGCAGTACTTC
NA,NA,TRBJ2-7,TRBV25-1,CASSGSSGDSSYEQYF,TGTGCCAGCAGTGGCTCGAGCGGGGACAGCTCCTACGAGCAGTACTTC
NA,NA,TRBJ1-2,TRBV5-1,CASSTEGNYGYTF,TGCGCCAGCAGTACAGAGGGGAACTATGGCTACACCTTC
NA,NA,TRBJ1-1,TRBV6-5,CASSQGRMNTEAFF,TGTGCCAGCAGTCAGGGACGGATGAACACTGAAGCTTTCTTT
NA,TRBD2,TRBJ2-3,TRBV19,CASRRTSGTDTQYF,TGTGCCAGTAGGCGGACTAGCGGCACAGATACGCAGTATTTT
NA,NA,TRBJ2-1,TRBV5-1,CASSLSYNEQFF,TGCGCCAGCAGCTTGTCCTACAATGAGCAGTTCTTC
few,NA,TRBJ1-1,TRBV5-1,CASSLVWGDSNTEAFF,TGCGCCAGCAGCTTGGTCTGGGGCGATTCGAACACTGAAGCTTTCTTT
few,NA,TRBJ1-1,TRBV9,CASSVAPAVNTEAFF,TGTGCCAGCAGCGTAGCTCCGGCGGTGAACACTGAAGCTTTCTTT
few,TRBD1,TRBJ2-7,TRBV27,CASSQGQGLPYEQYF,TGTGCCAGCAGCCAGGGACAGGGATTGCCCTACGAGCAGTACTTC
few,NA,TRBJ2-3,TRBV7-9,CASSLGAGGTDTQYF,TGTGCCAGCAGCTTAGGGGCAGGAGGCACAGATACGCAGTATTTT
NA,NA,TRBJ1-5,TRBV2,CASSEGGAGQPQHF,TGTGCCAGCAGTGAGGGAGGGGCGGGTCAGCCCCAGCATTTT
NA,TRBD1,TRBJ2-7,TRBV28,CASWVAIPPPGQGSYEQYF,TGTGCCAGCTGGGTCGCAATTCCTCCTCCGGGACAGGGGTCGTACGAGCAGTACTTC
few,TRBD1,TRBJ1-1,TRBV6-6,CASIIRDRGSGAFF,TGTGCCAGCATTATCCGGGACAGGGGTTCTGGAGCTTTCTTT
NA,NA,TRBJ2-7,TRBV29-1,CSVVRPGPYEQYF,TGCAGCGTTGTGAGGCCGGGCCCCTACGAGCAGTACTTC
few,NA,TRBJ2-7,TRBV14,CASSQDLGRDEQYF,TGTGCCAGCAGCCAAGATCTAGGTAGGGACGAGCAGTACTTC
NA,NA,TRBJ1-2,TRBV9,CASSGTANYGYTF,TGTGCCAGCAGCGGGACGGCTAACTATGGCTACACCTTC
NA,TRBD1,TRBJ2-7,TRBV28,CASKFLTDRGHEQYF,TGTGCCAGCAAATTTCTCACTGACAGGGGCCACGAGCAGTACTTC
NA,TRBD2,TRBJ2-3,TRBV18,CASSPPTSGRSDTQYF,TGTGCCAGCTCACCACCGACTAGCGGGAGGTCAGATACGCAGTATTTT
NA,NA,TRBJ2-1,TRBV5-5,CASSFTRTAYNEQFF,TGTGCCAGCAGCTTTACGCGGACTGCCTACAATGAGCAGTTCTTC
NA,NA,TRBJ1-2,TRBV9,CASSVASGRVSGGYTF,TGTGCCAGCAGCGTAGCTAGCGGCAGGGTGTCGGGCGGCTACACCTTC
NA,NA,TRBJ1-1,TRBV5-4,CASSSRQALYARAFF,TGTGCCAGCAGCTCGAGACAGGCCTTATACGCGCGAGCTTTCTTT
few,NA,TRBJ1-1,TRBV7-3,CASSLQGMSTEAFF,TGTGCCAGCAGCTTACAGGGGATGAGCACTGAAGCTTTCTTT
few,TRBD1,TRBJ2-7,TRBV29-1,CSVGRAGGVYEQYF,TGCAGCGTTGGAAGGGCAGGGGGCGTCTACGAGCAGTACTTC
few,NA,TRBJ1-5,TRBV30,CAWSVRTAINQPQHF,TGTGCCTGGAGTGTCAGGACAGCGATCAATCAGCCCCAGCATTTT
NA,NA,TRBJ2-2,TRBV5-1,CASSPDPPPNTGELFF,TGCGCCAGCAGCCCCGATCCCCCGCCGAACACCGGGGAGCTGTTTTTT
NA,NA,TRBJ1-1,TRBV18,CASSPPDKLEAFF,TGTGCCAGCTCACCACCGGACAAACTTGAAGCTTTCTTT
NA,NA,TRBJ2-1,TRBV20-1,CSASASGEQFF,TGCAGTGCTTCAGCGTCAGGTGAGCAGTTCTTC
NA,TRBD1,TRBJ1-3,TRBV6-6,CASSTGGITGNTIYF,TGTGCCAGCAGCACAGGGGGTATAACTGGAAACACCATATATTTT
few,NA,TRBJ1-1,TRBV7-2,CASSLLSVVSYTEAFF,TGTGCCAGCAGCTTATTGTCAGTGGTTAGTTACACTGAAGCTTTCTTT
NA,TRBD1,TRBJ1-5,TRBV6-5,CASSAGTGGNQPQHF,TGTGCCAGCAGTGCCGGGACAGGGGGAAATCAGCCCCAGCATTTT
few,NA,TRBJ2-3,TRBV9,CASSVGGAYDTQYF,TGTGCCAGCAGCGTAGGAGGGGCCTACGATACGCAGTATTTT
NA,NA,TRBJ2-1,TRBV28,CASRSWGEQFF,TGTGCCAGCAGATCTTGGGGGGAGCAGTTCTTC
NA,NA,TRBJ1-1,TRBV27,CARLRGLNTEAFF,TGTGCCAGGCTACGGGGCCTGAACACTGAAGCTTTCTTT
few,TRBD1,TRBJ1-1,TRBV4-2,CASQDRVSDTEAFF,TGTGCCAGTCAGGACAGGGTTTCGGACACTGAAGCTTTCTTT
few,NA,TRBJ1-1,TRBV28,CASSLPVGNTEAFF,TGTGCCAGCAGTCTTCCCGTGGGAAACACTGAAGCTTTCTTT
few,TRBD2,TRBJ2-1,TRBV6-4,CASSDSWTSQYNEQFF,TGTGCCAGCAGTGACTCGTGGACTAGCCAATACAATGAGCAGTTCTTC
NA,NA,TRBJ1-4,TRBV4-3,CASSQLNEKLFF,TGCGCCAGCAGCCAACTCAATGAAAAACTGTTTTTT
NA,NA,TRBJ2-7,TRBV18,CASSSSTGIYEQYF,TGTGCCAGCTCATCTTCGACTGGCATCTACGAGCAGTACTTC
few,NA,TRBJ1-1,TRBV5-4,CASSKNTEAFF,TGTGCCAGCAGTAAGAACACTGAAGCTTTCTTT
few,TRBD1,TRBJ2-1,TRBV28,CASRFGTGTAKLIEQFF,TGTGCCAGCAGGTTCGGGACCGGGACAGCTAAATTGATAGAGCAGTTCTTC
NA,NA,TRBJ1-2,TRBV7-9,CASSLGAAIVSNYGYTF,TGTGCCAGCAGCTTAGGGGCAGCCATTGTATCTAACTATGGCTACACCTTC
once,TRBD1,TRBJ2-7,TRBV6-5,CASSYGTGGSYEQYF,TGTGCCAGCAGTTACGGGACAGGGGGGTCCTACGAGCAGTACTTC
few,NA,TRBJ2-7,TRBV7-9,CASSALRLKAPGGQYF,TGTGCCAGCAGCGCCCTACGTCTAAAGGCCCCCGGGGGGCAGTACTTC
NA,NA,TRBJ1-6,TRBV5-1,CASSLEGSNSPLHF,TGCGCCAGCAGCTTGGAGGGCAGCAATTCACCCCTCCACTTT
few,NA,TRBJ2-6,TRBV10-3,CAISEGDSGANVLTF,TGTGCCATCAGTGAGGGAGACTCTGGGGCCAACGTCCTGACTTTC
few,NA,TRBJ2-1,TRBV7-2,CASSRPAIEEQFF,TGTGCCAGCAGCCGTCCAGCTATTGAAGAGCAGTTCTTC
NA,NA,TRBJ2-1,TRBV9,CASSVEAGWYNEQFF,TGTGCCAGCAGCGTAGAGGCAGGTTGGTACAATGAGCAGTTCTTC
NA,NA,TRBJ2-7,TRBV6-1,CASFGRGTHEQYF,TGTGCCAGCTTCGGCCGTGGTACTCACGAGCAGTACTTC
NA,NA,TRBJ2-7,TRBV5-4,CASSLTGNSYEQYF,TGTGCCAGCAGCTTGACAGGCAACTCCTACGAGCAGTACTTC
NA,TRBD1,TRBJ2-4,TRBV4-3,CASSQQGQGRGNIQYF,TGCGCCAGCAGCCAACAAGGACAGGGGCGTGGGAACATTCAGTACTTC
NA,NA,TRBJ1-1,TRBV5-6,CASSFRNTEAFF,TGTGCCAGCAGCTTCCGGAACACTGAAGCTTTCTTT
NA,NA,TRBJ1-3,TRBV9,CASSAKSTSGNTIYF,TGTGCCAGCAGCGCAAAATCAACTTCTGGAAACACCATATATTTT